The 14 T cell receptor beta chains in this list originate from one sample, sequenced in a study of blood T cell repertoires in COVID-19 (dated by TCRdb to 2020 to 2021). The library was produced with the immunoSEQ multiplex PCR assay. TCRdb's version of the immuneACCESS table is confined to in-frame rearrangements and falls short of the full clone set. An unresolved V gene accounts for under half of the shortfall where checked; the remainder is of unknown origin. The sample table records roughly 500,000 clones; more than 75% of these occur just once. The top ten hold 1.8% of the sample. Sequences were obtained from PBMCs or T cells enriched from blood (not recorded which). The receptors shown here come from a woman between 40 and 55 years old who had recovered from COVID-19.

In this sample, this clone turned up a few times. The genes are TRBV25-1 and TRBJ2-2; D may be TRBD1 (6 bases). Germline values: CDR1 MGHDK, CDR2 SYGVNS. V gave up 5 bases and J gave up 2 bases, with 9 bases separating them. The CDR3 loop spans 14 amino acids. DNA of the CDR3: TGTGCCAGCAGTCCAGGGGTTAACACCGGGGAGCTGTTTTTT. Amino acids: CASSPGVNTGELFF.

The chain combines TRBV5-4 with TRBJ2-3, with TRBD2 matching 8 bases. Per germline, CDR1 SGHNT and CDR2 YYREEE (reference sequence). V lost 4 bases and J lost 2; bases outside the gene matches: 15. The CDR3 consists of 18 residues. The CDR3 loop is CASSHPGKERGPTDTQYF. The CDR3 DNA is TGTGCCAGCAGCCACCCAGGAAAGGAGCGGGGGCCCACAGATACGCAGTATTTT.

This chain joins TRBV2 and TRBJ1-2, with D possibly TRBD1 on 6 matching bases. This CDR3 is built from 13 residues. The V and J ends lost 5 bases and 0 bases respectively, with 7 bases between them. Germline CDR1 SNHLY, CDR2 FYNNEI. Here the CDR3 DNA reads TGTGCCAGCAGTACAGGGTCTAACTATGGCTACACCTTC. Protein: CASSTGSNYGYTF.

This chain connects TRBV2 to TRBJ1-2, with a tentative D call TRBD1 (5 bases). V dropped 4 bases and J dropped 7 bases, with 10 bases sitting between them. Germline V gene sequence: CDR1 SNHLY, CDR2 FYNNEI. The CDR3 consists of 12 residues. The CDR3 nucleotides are TGTGCCAGCAGTGTGCCCAGGGTTGGCTACACCTTC. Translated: CASSVPRVGYTF. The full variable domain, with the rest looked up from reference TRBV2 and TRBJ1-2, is EPEVTQTPSHQVTQMGQEVILRCVPISNHLYFYWYRQILGQKVEFLVSFYNNEISEKSEIFDDQFSVERPDGSNFTLKIRSTKLEDSAMYFCASSVPRVGYTFGSGTRLTVV.

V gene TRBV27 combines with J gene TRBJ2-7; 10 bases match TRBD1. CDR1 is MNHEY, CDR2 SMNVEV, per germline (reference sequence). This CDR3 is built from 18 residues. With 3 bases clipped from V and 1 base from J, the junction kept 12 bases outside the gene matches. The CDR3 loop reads CASSFRDRGIGRSYEQYF. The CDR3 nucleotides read TGTGCCAGCAGTTTCCGGGACAGGGGCATCGGGAGGTCCTACGAGCAGTACTTC.

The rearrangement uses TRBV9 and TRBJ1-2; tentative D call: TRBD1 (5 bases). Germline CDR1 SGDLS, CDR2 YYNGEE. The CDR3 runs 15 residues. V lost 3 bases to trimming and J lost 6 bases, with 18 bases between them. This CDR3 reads CASSAPADGGHGYTF. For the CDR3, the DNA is TGTGCCAGCAGCGCCCCCGCCGACGGGGGACATGGCTACACCTTC.

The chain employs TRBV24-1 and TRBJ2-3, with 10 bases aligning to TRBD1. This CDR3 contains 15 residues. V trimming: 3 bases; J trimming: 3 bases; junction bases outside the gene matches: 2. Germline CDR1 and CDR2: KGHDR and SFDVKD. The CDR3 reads CATSDPGQGTDTQYF. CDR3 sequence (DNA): TGTGCCACCAGTGATCCGGGACAGGGGACAGATACGCAGTATTTT.

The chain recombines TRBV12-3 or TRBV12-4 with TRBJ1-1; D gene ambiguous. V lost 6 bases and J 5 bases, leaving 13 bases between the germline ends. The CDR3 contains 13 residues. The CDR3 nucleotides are TGTGCCAGCAGCAAGGGAGGTCGGACTGAAGCTTTCTTT. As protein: CASSKGGRTEAFF.

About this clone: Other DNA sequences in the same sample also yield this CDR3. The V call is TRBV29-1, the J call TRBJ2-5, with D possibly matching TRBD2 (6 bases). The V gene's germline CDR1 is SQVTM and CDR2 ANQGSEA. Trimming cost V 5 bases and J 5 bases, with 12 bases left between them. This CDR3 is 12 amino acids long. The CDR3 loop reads CSVSSGPETQYF. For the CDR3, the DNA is TGCAGCGTTAGTAGCGGCCCGGAGACCCAGTACTTC.

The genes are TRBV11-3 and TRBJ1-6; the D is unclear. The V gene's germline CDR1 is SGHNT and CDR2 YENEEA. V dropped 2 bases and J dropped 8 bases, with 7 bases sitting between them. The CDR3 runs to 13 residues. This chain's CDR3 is CASSLNGDSPLHF. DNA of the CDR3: TGTGCCAGCAGCTTAAACGGGGATTCACCCCTCCACTTT.

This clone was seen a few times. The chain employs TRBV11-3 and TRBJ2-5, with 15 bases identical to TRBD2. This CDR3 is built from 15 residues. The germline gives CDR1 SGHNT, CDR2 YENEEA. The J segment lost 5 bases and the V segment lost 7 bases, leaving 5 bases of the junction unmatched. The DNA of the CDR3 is TGTGCCAGCACCCCCGGACTAGCGGGAGGGGAGACCCAGTACTTC. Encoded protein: CASTPGLAGGETQYF. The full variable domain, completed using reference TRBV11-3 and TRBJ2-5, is EAGVVQSPRYKIIEKKQPVAFWCNPISGHNTLYWYLQNLGQGPELLIRYENEEAVDDSQLPKDRFSAERLKGVDSTLKIQPAELGDSAVYLCASTPGLAGGETQYFGPGTRLLVL.

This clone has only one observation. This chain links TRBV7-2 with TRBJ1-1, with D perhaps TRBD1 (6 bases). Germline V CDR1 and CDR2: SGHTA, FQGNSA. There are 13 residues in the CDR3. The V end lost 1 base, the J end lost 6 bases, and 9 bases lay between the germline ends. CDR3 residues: CASSLDWGPEAFF. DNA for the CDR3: TGTGCCAGCAGCTTAGACTGGGGGCCTGAAGCTTTCTTT.

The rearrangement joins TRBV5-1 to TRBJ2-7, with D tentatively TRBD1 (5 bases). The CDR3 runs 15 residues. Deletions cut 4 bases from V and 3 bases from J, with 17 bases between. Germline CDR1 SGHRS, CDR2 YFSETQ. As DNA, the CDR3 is TGCGCCAGCAGCATAACCACAGGTACCGTCTACGAGCAGTACTTC. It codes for CASSITTGTVYEQYF.

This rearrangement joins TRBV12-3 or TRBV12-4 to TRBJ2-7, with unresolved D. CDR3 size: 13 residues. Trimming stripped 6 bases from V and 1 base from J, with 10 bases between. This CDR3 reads CASSIQISYEQYF. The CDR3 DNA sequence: TGTGCCAGCAGCATACAAATTTCCTACGAGCAGTACTTC.